This is a list of T cell receptor beta chains from one sample in a study of shared clonotypes between healthy human individuals. Produced via immunoSEQ multiplex PCR; TCRdb's table is partial and in-frame only. Among about half a million clones listed, around 74% were seen once. Sequenced: PBMCs. The receptors derive from a woman aged 40 to 50 in good health. Some clones in this sample may be carry-over from other donors' samples. The CDR3 runs from the conserved cysteine through the conserved F or W. The order of the fields is V gene, D gene, clone size, J gene, CDR3 protein, CDR3 DNA. The D gene is left open where the match is weak. Size is omitted from some rows. Given values are once, few, many or a class for expanded clones.

>TRBV27|TRBD2|-|TRBJ2-1
CASSLLGLAYNEQFF
TGTGCCAGCAGTTTATTGGGACTAGCGTACAATGAGCAGTTCTTC
>TRBV15|-|-|TRBJ2-3
CAAFGFWADTQYF
TGTGCCGCGTTCGGGTTCTGGGCAGATACGCAGTATTTT
>TRBV5-1|TRBD1|-|TRBJ2-5
CASTFRGQRETQYF
TGCGCCAGCACCTTTAGGGGACAGAGGGAGACCCAGTACTTC
>TRBV28|-|-|TRBJ2-5
CASSLYGQETQYF
TGTGCCAGCAGTTTATACGGTCAAGAGACCCAGTACTTC
>TRBV7-2|TRBD2|-|TRBJ2-3
CASSPGLAGDTQYF
TGTGCCAGCAGCCCAGGACTAGCGGGAGATACGCAGTATTTT
>TRBV30|TRBD1|-|TRBJ1-2
CAWSVTGGIGYTF
TGTGCCTGGAGTGTAACAGGGGGGATTGGCTACACCTTC
>TRBV5-6|-|-|TRBJ2-2
CASSLYLATNTGELFF
TGTGCCAGCAGCTTGTACCTAGCCACGAACACCGGGGAGCTGTTTTTT
>TRBV6-1|TRBD2|-|TRBJ2-7
CASSESALAGGVEQYF
TGTGCCAGCAGTGAATCTGCACTAGCGGGAGGGGTCGAGCAGTACTTC
>TRBV5-1|-|once|TRBJ2-1
CASSLGDNHEQFF
TGCGCCAGCAGCTTGGGGGACAACCATGAGCAGTTCTTC
>TRBV7-2|TRBD2|-|TRBJ2-5
CASSLWLAGETQYF
TGTGCCAGCAGCTTATGGCTAGCGGGAGAGACCCAGTACTTC
>TRBV5-1|TRBD1|-|TRBJ1-2
CASRTGANYGYTF
TGCGCCAGCAGGACAGGGGCCAACTATGGCTACACCTTC
>TRBV11-2|-|-|TRBJ2-7
CASSTQGEGIPYEQYF
TGTGCCAGCAGCACTCAGGGGGAGGGGATCCCCTACGAGCAGTACTTC
>TRBV5-6|TRBD1|-|TRBJ1-6
CASSSLRDRIYNSPLHF
TGTGCCAGCAGCTCCCTCCGGGACAGAATATATAATTCACCCCTCCACTTT